Presented here are 27 T cell receptor beta chains from one specimen sequenced in a study of blood T cell repertoires in COVID-19. TCRdb keeps only in-frame clones here, not all; method: immunoSEQ multiplex PCR. This table holds 150,000 to 200,000 clones, more than 65% found once. The sequencing sample was made of PBMCs or T cells enriched from blood (not recorded which). The receptors originated from a woman between 45 and 65 years old with acute COVID-19.

The V gene is TRBV7-7, the J gene TRBJ2-7; 7 bases are shared with TRBD1. Germline lookup yields CDR1 SSHAT and CDR2 FNYEAQ (reference sequence). Losses at the gene ends were 3 bases for V and 3 bases for J; bases not matched to a gene: 8. This CDR3 is 15 amino acids long. The CDR3 spells CASSFIPGQHYEQYV. CDR3 DNA sequence: TGTGCCAGCAGCTTCATTCCGGGACAGCACTACGAGCAGTACGTC.

This clone was recorded many times. V usage is TRBV6-7 and J usage is TRBJ1-3; D uncertain. TRBV6-7 is marked as an open reading frame, function uncertain. V was shortened by 8 bases and J by 0 bases, with 17 bases between the two germline ends. This CDR3 is built from 16 residues. CDR3 coding DNA: TGTGCCAGCCCCGAGGGCGTAGAACCCTCTGGAAACACCATATATTTT. Translating it yields CASPEGVEPSGNTIYF.

This clone was recorded a few times. This chain joins TRBV6-5 and TRBJ1-5; 9 bases match TRBD1. Germline-derived CDR1 and CDR2 are MNHEY and SVGAGI. Trimming took 6 bases from V and 5 from J; bases not matched to a gene: 8. The length of the CDR3 is 15 residues. CDR3 sequence reads: CASRSGQGSDQPQHF. The CDR3 DNA sequence: TGTGCCAGCAGGTCGGGACAGGGAAGTGATCAGCCCCAGCATTTT.

The chain carries TRBV19 and TRBJ2-2; the D gene is possibly TRBD1 (6 bases). The V end was cut by 4 bases, the J end by 7 bases, with 13 bases between. The germline V gene encodes CDR1 LNHDA and CDR2 SQIVND (reference sequence). The CDR3 has 14 amino acids. CDR3 region: CASSKQGWNGELFF. In DNA, the CDR3 is TGTGCCAGTAGTAAACAGGGTTGGAACGGGGAGCTGTTTTTT.

The rearrangement links TRBV10-1 to TRBJ1-1, with D possibly matching TRBD1 (5 bases). CDR1 is WNHNN and CDR2 is SYGVQD in the germline V gene (reference sequence). The CDR3 covers 14 residues. Trimming stripped 6 bases from V and 6 bases from J, with 17 bases between. Written as DNA, the CDR3 is TGCGCCAGCAGCTCTATCCGGGGGGGGGCTGAAGCTTTCTTT. This encodes CASSSIRGGAEAFF.

The chain has TRBV10-3 and TRBJ1-2, with no clear D. The germline V and J ends were trimmed by 0 bases and 2 bases, with 10 bases remaining between them. The germline V gene has CDR1 ENHRY and CDR2 SYGVKD. The CDR3 length is 15 residues. Here the CDR3 DNA reads TGTGCCATCAGTGAGTCGACAAGAGAGAACTATGGCTACACCTTC. Its protein is CAISESTRENYGYTF.

The rearrangement joins TRBV5-1 to TRBJ2-3; D possibly corresponds to TRBD1 (6 bases). CDR1 and CDR2 from the germline V gene are SGHRS and YFSETQ. This CDR3 has 16 residues. Trimming pared 0 bases from V and 0 bases from J, leaving 11 bases between. The CDR3 sequence is CASSLVAGVSTDTQYF. In DNA form, the CDR3 reads TGCGCCAGCAGCTTGGTGGCAGGGGTTAGCACAGATACGCAGTATTTT.

This clone showed up just a few times. This chain links TRBV13 with TRBJ1-3, with 9 bases matching TRBD1. V trimming: 3 bases; J trimming: 8 bases; junction bases outside the gene matches: 5. CDR3 length equals 14 residues. Per the germline V gene, CDR1 is PRHDT and CDR2 is FYEKMQ (reference sequence). CDR3: CASSFETGGDTIYF. The CDR3 nucleotides are TGTGCCAGCAGCTTTGAGACAGGGGGAGACACCATATATTTT.

This chain joins TRBV4-2 and TRBJ2-1; 8 bases fit TRBD2. The CDR3 has 15 residues. The V segment lost 5 bases and the J segment 4 bases; nucleotides outside the gene matches: 7. Looked up from germline, CDR1 is LGHNA and CDR2 is YNFKEQ. CDR3 DNA: TGTGCCAGCAGCTACGGGGGGGCAGGATACAATGAGCAGTTCTTC. Translating gives CASSYGGAGYNEQFF.

This clone showed up just once. The rearrangement joins TRBV5-1 to TRBJ2-2, with 14 positions matching TRBD2. Trimming removed 4 bases from V and 4 bases from J; junction bases left unmatched: 6. This CDR3 has 17 amino acids. Germline V gene data show CDR1 as SGHRS and CDR2 as YFSETQ. The CDR3 protein is CASSRGLAGEFTGELFF. The CDR3 DNA is TGCGCCAGCAGCCGGGGACTAGCGGGGGAGTTCACCGGGGAGCTGTTTTTT.

The chain uses TRBV28 and TRBJ2-1, with 8 bases that match TRBD1. J gave up 4 bases and V 4 bases, and 9 bases lay outside the gene matches. Looked up from germline, CDR1 is MDHEN and CDR2 is SYDVKM. The length of the CDR3 is 16 residues. The CDR3 coding sequence is TGTGCCAGCAGTTATTCCGGACAGGGAAGATACAATGAGCAGTTCTTC. Its protein is CASSYSGQGRYNEQFF.

CDR3 amino acids: CASSLGGRAGEAFF. CDR3 nucleotides: TGCGCCAGCAGCTTGGGGGGCAGGGCAGGTGAAGCTTTCTTT. The chain carries TRBV5-1 and TRBJ1-1, with TRBD1 as a possible D gene (5 bases). Trimming took 0 bases from V and 7 from J, leaving 13 bases between them. The CDR3 sequence is 14 residues long. From germline, CDR1 is SGHRS and CDR2 YFSETQ.

V usage is TRBV27 and J usage is TRBJ2-3; TRBD2 matches at 14 bases. In germline, CDR1 is MNHEY, CDR2 SMNVEV (reference sequence). V gave up 2 bases and J gave up 10 bases; unmatched junction bases: 8. This CDR3 comprises 16 residues. CDR3 amino acids: CASSLRLAGGLGAQYF. The CDR3 DNA reads TGTGCCAGCAGTTTACGACTAGCGGGGGGGCTGGGGGCGCAGTATTTT.

The V gene is TRBV7-9, the J gene TRBJ1-6, with 8 bases fitting TRBD1. Germline-derived CDR1 and CDR2 are SEHNR and FQNEAQ (reference sequence). Trimming at V came to 5 bases and at J to 5 bases, leaving 5 bases not matched to a gene. The CDR3 is 15 residues long. CDR3 region: CASSATDRDNSPLHF. In nucleotides, the CDR3 is TGTGCCAGCAGCGCAACGGACAGGGATAATTCACCCCTCCACTTT.

In this sample, this clone turned up many times. The chain employs TRBV6-5 and TRBJ1-4; 10 positions match TRBD1. V lost 8 bases, J lost 8 bases, and 2 bases stayed unmatched. Germline V lookup: CDR1 MNHEY, CDR2 SVGAGI. The CDR3 spans 12 residues. CDR3 bases: TGTGCCAGCGGGACAGGGGAGGAAAAACTGTTTTTT. Its protein product is CASGTGEEKLFF.

V is TRBV7-9 and J is TRBJ1-2; D is unresolved. Germline values: CDR1 SEHNR, CDR2 FQNEAQ (reference sequence). The CDR3 is 12 residues long. V lost 7 bases, J lost 5 bases, and 11 bases lay in between. The CDR3 spells CASTKGPYGYTF. In DNA form, the CDR3 reads TGTGCCAGCACCAAGGGCCCTTATGGCTACACCTTC.

In nucleotides, the CDR3 is TGTGCCAGCAGTTTCCTCAGTCCCGATACGCAGTATTTT. Its protein is CASSFLSPDTQYF. The chain couples TRBV28 to TRBJ2-3; D not certain. Germline V CDR1 and CDR2: MDHEN, SYDVKM. V was pared by 3 bases and J by 6 bases, with 10 bases between. The CDR3 runs to 13 residues.

In this sample, this clone turned up a few times. The chain couples TRBV7-9 to TRBJ2-1; the match to TRBD2 covers 7 bases. This CDR3 region has 16 residues. CDR1 SEHNR and CDR2 FQNEAQ come from the germline V gene (reference sequence). Germline trimming cut 5 bases from V and 8 bases from J; bases unmatched to any gene: 15. CDR3 sequence: CASSARGGGGGDEQFF. CDR3 nucleotide sequence: TGTGCCAGCAGCGCCCGCGGCGGCGGGGGTGGGGATGAGCAGTTCTTC.

The chain combines TRBV9 with TRBJ1-3; D uncertain. This CDR3 comprises 15 residues. Per the germline V gene, CDR1 is SGDLS and CDR2 is YYNGEE. Trimming took 4 bases from V and 1 from J, leaving 12 bases between them. CDR3 DNA sequence: TGTGCCAGCAGCCCGAGGCTGGCATCTGGAAACACCATATATTTT. Amino acid sequence: CASSPRLASGNTIYF. The whole variable domain, remainder taken from reference TRBV9 and TRBJ1-3, is DSGVTQTPKHLITATGQRVTLRCSPRSGDLSVYWYQQSLDQGLQFLIQYYNGEERAKGNILERFSAQQFPDLHSELNLSSLELGDSALYFCASSPRLASGNTIYFGEGSWLTVV.

This chain joins TRBV7-8 and TRBJ1-3; D unclear. Germline CDR1 is SGHVS and CDR2 is FQNEAQ. V lost 1 base and J 2 bases, leaving 9 bases between the germline ends. There are 15 residues in the CDR3. The CDR3 reads CASSLGHNPGNTIYF. The CDR3 nucleotides read TGTGCCAGCAGCTTAGGACATAACCCTGGAAACACCATATATTTT.

This chain connects TRBV5-6 to TRBJ2-5; D perhaps matches TRBD1 (7 bases). Deletions cut 1 base from V and 1 base from J, with 23 bases between. The germline V gene encodes CDR1 SGHDT and CDR2 YYEEEE. CDR3 size: 19 residues. The CDR3, as DNA: TGTGCCAGCAGCTTGCCGGCAGGGGGGAGCCAGTTGGGCCAAGAGACCCAGTACTTC. Its translation: CASSLPAGGSQLGQETQYF. Complete variable domain (other parts from reference TRBV5-6 and TRBJ2-5): DAGVTQSPTHLIKTRGQQVTLRCSPKSGHDTVSWYQQALGQGPQFIFQYYEEEERQRGNFPDRFSGHQFPNYSSELNVNALLLGDSALYLCASSLPAGGSQLGQETQYFGPGTRLLVL.

The chain recombines TRBV14 with TRBJ2-3, with D tentatively TRBD2 (6 bases). V lost 1 base and J lost 8, with 19 bases in between. From germline, CDR1 is SGHDN and CDR2 FVKESK. This CDR3 comprises 16 residues. The CDR3 DNA sequence: TGTGCCAGCAGCCAAGCCCGCGGGACTGACCTAATTACGCAGTATTTT. Residues: CASSQARGTDLITQYF.

The J gene is TRBJ2-3, the V gene TRBV4-1; the D gene is possibly TRBD2 (5 bases). The germline V and J ends were trimmed by 8 bases and 0 bases, with 9 bases remaining between them. Per germline, CDR1 MGHRA and CDR2 YSYEKL. The CDR3 length is 13 residues. CDR3 DNA: TGCGCCAGCCTCGGACTGAGCACAGATACGCAGTATTTT. Protein product: CASLGLSTDTQYF.

The chain couples TRBV19 to TRBJ2-1; the D is unclear. Germline loops: CDR1 LNHDA, CDR2 SQIVND (reference sequence). Deletions cut 3 bases from V and 9 bases from J, with 9 bases between. The CDR3 totals 12 residues. Written as DNA, the CDR3 is TGTGCCAGTAGTATGAGAGGAAGTGAGCAGTTCTTC. Amino acid sequence: CASSMRGSEQFF.

This clone came up many times. This chain uses TRBV6-5 with TRBJ1-1; possible D gene TRBD1, 5 bases. This CDR3 has 15 residues. CDR1 is MNHEY and CDR2 is SVGAGI in the germline V gene. V lost 4 bases to trimming and J lost 0 bases, with 12 bases between them. This chain's CDR3 is CASSFNRFMNTEAFF. In DNA, the CDR3 is TGTGCCAGCAGTTTTAACAGGTTTATGAACACTGAAGCTTTCTTT.

The V and J genes are TRBV5-3 and TRBJ1-3, with D perhaps TRBD1 (5 bases). TRBV5-3 has ORF status, its function being uncertain. Trimming took 3 bases from V and 2 from J, leaving 18 bases between them. There are 17 residues in the CDR3. The CDR3 DNA reads as TGTGCCAGAAGCTGGGCGGGGACCCCTGGGCCTGGAAACACCATATATTTT. Its protein product is CARSWAGTPGPGNTIYF.

This clone has just one count. V gene TRBV24-1 combines with J gene TRBJ2-3; possibly TRBD1 for D (5 bases). This CDR3 region has 15 residues. V lost 1 base to trimming and J lost 9 bases, with 16 bases between them. The germline V gene has CDR1 KGHDR and CDR2 SFDVKD. CDR3 loop: CATSDFRATIQTQYF. CDR3 nucleotides: TGTGCCACCAGTGATTTCAGGGCGACCATTCAAACGCAGTATTTT.